This T cell receptor (delta chain) was captured in a study of γδ T cells in repeated Plasmodium falciparum infection. TCRdb fed the multiplex PCR reads into CATT to redo clone calling. The top ten clones hold nearly 10% of a sample with approximately 93,000 delta-chain clones, approximately 1% of them seen once. Vgamma9/Vdelta2+ and Vdelta2-negative gammadelta T cells were flow-sorted from PBMC for bulk sequencing. This CDR3 is 18 amino acids long. The junction had 13 bases not matched to a gene; V was cut back by 0 bases and J by 3 bases. The V gene's germline CDR1 is GEAIGNYY and CDR2 EKD. This sequence joins TRDV2 and TRDJ1; the match to TRDD3 covers 9 bases. TCRdb records no J gene; here it was assigned by comparing the DNA to germline. The receptor's source is a pool of human donors (malaria-infected and uninfected, not separated). The sequencing sample was made of gamma-delta T cells from blood. CDR3 DNA: TGTGCCTGTGACACCGGGGGGTACTGGGGGACCCCGGCCGATAAACTCATCTTT. Protein product: CACDTGGYWGTPADKLIF.